The entry below gives a single TCR beta chain sequence along with its context. The data are from a study of blood T cell repertoires in COVID-19. Study-level background: Samples taken during acute and convalescent COVID-19 were collected in the United States, Italy and Spain. From T cells, B-cell-depleted T cells, or PBMCs came the material, which was cDNA or gDNA.

Only in-frame clones appear in the TCRdb table, and some are missing; sequencing was by immunoSEQ multiplex PCR. Among 200,000 to 250,000 clones listed, around 90% were seen once. The recovered donors of Cohort 3 showed two negative PCRs, clearance, or symptom resolution. V trimming: 5 bases; J trimming: 5 bases; junction bases outside the gene matches: 8. CDR3 size: 14 residues. Germline V gene data show CDR1 as LGHNA and CDR2 as YSLEER. The J gene is TRBJ1-2, the V gene TRBV4-3; 7 nucleotides align to TRBD1. Sequencing was done on a sample of PBMCs or T cells enriched from blood (not recorded which). This clonotype was obtained from a man younger than 40 who had recovered from COVID-19. The CDR3 bases are TGCGCCAGCAGCGAAACTCCGACAGGGTATGGCTACACCTTC. It specifies CASSETPTGYGYTF.